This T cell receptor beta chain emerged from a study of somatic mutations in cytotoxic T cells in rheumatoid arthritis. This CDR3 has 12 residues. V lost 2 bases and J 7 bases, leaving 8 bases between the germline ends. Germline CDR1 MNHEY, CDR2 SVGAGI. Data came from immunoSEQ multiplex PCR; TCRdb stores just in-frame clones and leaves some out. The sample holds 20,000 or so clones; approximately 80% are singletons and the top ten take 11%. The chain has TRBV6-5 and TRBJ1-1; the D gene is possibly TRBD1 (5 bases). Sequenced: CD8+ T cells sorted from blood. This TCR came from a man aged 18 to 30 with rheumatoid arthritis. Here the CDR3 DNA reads TGTGCCAGCAGTTACAGCGGGGGTGAAGCTTTCTTT. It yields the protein CASSYSGGEAFF.